The sequence of this T cell receptor beta chain was determined in a study of T cell responses to AZD1222 COVID-19 vaccine. The assay was immunoSEQ multiplex PCR, and TCRdb's table has in-frame clones only and misses some. The sample shows more than 150,000 clones, 85% to 90% of them seen only once. A word on this clone: Its target is unknown.

General study points: Vaccine-associated CD4 TCRs spanned spike, dominant at 160-218 and 743-854. Nearly half of unique spike-specific TCRs reportedly avoided B.1.351 and B.1.1.7 mutated regions. Scientists sampled the repertoires only once the peak T cell response had passed.

The V segment lost 4 bases and the J segment 8 bases; nucleotides outside the gene matches: 6. This CDR3 region has 13 residues. The germline gives CDR1 LNHDA, CDR2 SQIVND (reference sequence). Sample: peripheral blood, taken on day 0 of AZD1222 vaccination. The chain couples TRBV19 to TRBJ1-2; TRBD1 matches at 8 bases. The receptor was isolated from an adult in good health. The CDR3 DNA is TGTGCCAGTAGTACCGACAGGGGTTTGGGCTACACCTTC. This encodes CASSTDRGLGYTF.